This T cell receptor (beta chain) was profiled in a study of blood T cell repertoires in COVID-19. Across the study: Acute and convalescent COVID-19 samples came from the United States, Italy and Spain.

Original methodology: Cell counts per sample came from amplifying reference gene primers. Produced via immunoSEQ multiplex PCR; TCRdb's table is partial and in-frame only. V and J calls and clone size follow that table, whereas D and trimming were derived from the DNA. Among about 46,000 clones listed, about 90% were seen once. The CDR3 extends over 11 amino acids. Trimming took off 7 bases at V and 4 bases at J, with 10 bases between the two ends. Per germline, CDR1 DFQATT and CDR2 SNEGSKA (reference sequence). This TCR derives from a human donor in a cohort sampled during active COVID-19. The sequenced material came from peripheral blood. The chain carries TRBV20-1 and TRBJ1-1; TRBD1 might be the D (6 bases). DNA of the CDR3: TGCAGTGGACAGGTCGTCACTGAAGCTTTCTTT. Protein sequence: CSGQVVTEAFF.